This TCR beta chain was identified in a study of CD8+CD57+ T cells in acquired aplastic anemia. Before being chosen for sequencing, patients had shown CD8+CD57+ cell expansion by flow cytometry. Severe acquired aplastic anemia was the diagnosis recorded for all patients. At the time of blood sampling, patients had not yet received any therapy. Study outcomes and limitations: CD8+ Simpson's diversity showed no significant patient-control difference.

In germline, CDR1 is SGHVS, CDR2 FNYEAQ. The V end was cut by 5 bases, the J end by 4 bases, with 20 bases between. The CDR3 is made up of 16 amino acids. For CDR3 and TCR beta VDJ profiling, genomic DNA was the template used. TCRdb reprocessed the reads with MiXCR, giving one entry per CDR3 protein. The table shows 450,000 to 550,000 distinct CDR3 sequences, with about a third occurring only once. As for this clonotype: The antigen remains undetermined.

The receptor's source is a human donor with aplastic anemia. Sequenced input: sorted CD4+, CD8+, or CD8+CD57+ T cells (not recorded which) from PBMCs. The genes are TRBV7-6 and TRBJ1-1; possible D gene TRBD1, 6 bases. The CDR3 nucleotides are TGTGCCAGCAGCCTACAGGGAACGACGTTAATCACTGAAGCTTTCTTT. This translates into CASSLQGTTLITEAFF.